A single T cell receptor beta chain is shown here with its context. The data were taken from a study of cytomegalovirus exposure and HLA in healthy donors. The donors were part of the validation cohort of 95 to 150 subjects. That cohort was separate from the first cohort, which comprised fewer than 800 subjects. J gave up 0 bases and V 3 bases, and 6 bases lay outside the gene matches. The CDR3 is 16 amino acids. Germline CDR1 KGHSH, CDR2 LQKENI. The assay was immunoSEQ multiplex PCR, and TCRdb's table has in-frame clones only and misses some. The data contain some 69,000 clones, approximately 94% of them seen just once; the ten biggest clones take up about 4.4%.

The gene calls are TRBV18 and TRBJ2-7, with 9 bases that match TRBD2. The receptor was derived from a man aged 18 to 29 in good health and CMV-seropositive. The sequenced material came from PBMCs. CDR3 residues: CASSPRLAVSSYEQYF. In DNA, the CDR3 is TGTGCCAGCTCACCGAGACTAGCGGTCTCCTCCTACGAGCAGTACTTC.